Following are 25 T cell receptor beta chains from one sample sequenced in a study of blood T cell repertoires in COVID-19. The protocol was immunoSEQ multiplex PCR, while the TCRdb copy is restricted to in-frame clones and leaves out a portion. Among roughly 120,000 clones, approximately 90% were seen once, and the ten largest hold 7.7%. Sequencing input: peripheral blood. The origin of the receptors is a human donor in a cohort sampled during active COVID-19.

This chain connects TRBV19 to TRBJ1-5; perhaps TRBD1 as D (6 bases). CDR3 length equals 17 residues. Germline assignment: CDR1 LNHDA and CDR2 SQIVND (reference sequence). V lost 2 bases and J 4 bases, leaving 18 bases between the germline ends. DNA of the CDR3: TGTGCCAGTAGTATACCCCAAAACAGGGTCCCAAATCAGCCCCAGCATTTT. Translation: CASSIPQNRVPNQPQHF.

CDR3 in DNA: TGTGCCAGCAGCCAACAGGCCACAACTAATGAAAAACTGTTTTTT. Amino acids: CASSQQATTNEKLFF. The chain joins TRBV3-1 (or the pseudogene TRBV3-2) to TRBJ1-4, with unresolved D. V gave up 2 bases and J gave up 0 bases, with 7 bases separating them. Germline CDR1 LGHDT, CDR2 YNNKEL (reference sequence). The CDR3 spans 15 residues.

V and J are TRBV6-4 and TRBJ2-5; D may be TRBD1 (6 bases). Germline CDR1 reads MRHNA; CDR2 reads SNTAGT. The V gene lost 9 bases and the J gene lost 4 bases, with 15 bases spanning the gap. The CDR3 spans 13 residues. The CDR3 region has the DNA TGTGCCAGACGGACAGACTCCGGAGAGACCCAGTACTTC. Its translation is CARRTDSGETQYF.

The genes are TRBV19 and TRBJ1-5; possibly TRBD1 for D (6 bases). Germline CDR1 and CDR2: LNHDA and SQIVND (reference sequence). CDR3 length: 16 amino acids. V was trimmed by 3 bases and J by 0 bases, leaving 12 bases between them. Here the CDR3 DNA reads TGTGCCAGTAGTATCCTCCCGACAGGTAGCAATCAGCCCCAGCATTTT. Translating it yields CASSILPTGSNQPQHF.

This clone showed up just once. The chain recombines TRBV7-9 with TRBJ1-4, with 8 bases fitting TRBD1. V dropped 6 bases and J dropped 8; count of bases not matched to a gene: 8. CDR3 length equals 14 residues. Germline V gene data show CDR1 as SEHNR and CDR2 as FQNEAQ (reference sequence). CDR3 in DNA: TGTGCCAGCAGATCACAGGGGGAAGAGGAAAAACTGTTTTTT. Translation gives CASRSQGEEEKLFF.

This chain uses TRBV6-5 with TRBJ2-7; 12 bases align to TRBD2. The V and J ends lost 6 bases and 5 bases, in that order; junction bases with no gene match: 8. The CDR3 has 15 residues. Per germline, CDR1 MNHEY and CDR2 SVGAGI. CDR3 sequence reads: CASSYRTSGNDEQYF. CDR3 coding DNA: TGTGCCAGCAGCTACCGGACTAGCGGGAACGACGAGCAGTACTTC.

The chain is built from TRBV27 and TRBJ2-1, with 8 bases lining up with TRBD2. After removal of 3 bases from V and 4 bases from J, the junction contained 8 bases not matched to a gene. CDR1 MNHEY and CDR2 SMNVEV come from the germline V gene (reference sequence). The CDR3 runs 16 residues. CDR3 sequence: CASSFLTSSGYNEQFF. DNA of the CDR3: TGTGCCAGCAGTTTTCTGACGTCTAGCGGGTACAATGAGCAGTTCTTC.

The CDR3 sequence: CASSLGTASSYNEQFF. The DNA for the CDR3 is TGTGCCAGCAGCTTGGGCACAGCAAGCTCCTACAATGAGCAGTTCTTC. The chain links TRBV5-6 to TRBJ2-1; D is undetermined. From germline, CDR1 is SGHDT and CDR2 YYEEEE. This CDR3 comprises 16 residues. Trimming left V 0 bases short and J 0 bases short, with 10 bases between.

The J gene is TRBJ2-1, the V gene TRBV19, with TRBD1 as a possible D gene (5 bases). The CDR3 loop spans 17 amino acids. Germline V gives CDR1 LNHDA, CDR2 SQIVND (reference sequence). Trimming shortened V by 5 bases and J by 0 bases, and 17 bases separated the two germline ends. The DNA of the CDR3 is TGTGCCAGTAGTCGCGAACAGGCCTTGAGCTCCTACAATGAGCAGTTCTTC. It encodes CASSREQALSSYNEQFF. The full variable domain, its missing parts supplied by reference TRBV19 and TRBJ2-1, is DGGITQSPKYLFRKEGQNVTLSCEQNLNHDAMYWYRQDPGQGLRLIYYSQIVNDFQKGDIAEGYSVSREKKESFPLTVTSAQKNPTAFYLCASSREQALSSYNEQFFGPGTRLTVL.

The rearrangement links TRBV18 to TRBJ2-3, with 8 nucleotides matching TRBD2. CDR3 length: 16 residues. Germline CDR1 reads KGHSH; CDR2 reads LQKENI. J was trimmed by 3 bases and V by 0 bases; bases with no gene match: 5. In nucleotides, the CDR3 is TGTGCCAGCTCACCACCTCGGCTAGCGGGTACAGATACGCAGTATTTT. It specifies CASSPPRLAGTDTQYF.

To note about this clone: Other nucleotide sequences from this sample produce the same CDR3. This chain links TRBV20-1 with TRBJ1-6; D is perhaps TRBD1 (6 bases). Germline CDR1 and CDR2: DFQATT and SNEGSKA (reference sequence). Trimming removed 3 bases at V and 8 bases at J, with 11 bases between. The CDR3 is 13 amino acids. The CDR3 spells CSASQGSDSPLHF. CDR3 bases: TGCAGTGCTAGTCAGGGGTCGGATTCACCCCTCCACTTT.

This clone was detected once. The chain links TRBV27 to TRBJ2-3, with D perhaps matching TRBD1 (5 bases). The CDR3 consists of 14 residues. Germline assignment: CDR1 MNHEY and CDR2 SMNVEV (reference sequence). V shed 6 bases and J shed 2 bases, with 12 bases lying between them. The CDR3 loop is CASRNRRPTDTQYF. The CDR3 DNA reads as TGTGCCAGCAGGAACAGGCGGCCCACAGATACGCAGTATTTT.

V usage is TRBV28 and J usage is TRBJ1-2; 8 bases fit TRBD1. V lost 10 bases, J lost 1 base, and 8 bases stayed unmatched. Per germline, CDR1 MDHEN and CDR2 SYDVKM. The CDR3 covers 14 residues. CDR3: CATKQGGINYGYTF. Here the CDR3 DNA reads TGTGCCACAAAACAGGGGGGGATTAACTATGGCTACACCTTC.

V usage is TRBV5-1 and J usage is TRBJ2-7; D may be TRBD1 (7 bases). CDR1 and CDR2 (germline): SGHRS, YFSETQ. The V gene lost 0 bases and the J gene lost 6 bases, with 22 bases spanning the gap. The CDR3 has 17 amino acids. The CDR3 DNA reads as TGCGCCAGCAGCTTGGGGCTGCGAGGGGGGCAGGGGGGCGAGCAGTACTTC. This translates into CASSLGLRGGQGGEQYF.

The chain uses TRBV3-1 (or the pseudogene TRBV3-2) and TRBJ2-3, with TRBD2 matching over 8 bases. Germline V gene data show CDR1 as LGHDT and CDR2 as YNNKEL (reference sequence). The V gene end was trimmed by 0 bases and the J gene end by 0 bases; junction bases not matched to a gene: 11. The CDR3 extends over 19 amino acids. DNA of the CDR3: TGTGCCAGCAGCCAAGACCCGTGGGTGCGGGGGGCTAGCACAGATACGCAGTATTTT. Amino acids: CASSQDPWVRGASTDTQYF.

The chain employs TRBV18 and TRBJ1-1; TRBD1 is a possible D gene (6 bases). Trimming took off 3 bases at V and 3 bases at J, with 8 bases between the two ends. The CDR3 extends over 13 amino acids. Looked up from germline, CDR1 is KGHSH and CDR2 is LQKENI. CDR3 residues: CASSPRTDTEAFF. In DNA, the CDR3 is TGTGCCAGCTCACCGAGGACAGACACTGAAGCTTTCTTT.

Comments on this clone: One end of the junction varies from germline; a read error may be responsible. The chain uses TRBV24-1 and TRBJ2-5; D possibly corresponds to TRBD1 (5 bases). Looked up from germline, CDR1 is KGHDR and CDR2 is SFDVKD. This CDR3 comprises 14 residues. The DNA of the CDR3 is TGTGCCACCAGTGATTTGCAGGGAACAGAGACTCAGTACTTC. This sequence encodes CATSDLQGTETQYF.

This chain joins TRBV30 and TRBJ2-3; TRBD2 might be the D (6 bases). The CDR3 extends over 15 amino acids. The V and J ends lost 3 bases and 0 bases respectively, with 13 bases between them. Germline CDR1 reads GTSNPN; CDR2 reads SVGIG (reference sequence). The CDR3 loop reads CAWRGGAVSTDTQYF. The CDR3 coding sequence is TGTGCCTGGAGGGGCGGGGCAGTCAGCACAGATACGCAGTATTTT.

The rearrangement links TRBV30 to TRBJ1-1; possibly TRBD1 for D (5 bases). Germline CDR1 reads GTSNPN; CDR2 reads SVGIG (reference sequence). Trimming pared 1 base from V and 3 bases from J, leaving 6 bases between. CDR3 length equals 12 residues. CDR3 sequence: CAWSEGYTEAFF. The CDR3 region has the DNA TGTGCCTGGAGTGAGGGGTACACTGAAGCTTTCTTT.

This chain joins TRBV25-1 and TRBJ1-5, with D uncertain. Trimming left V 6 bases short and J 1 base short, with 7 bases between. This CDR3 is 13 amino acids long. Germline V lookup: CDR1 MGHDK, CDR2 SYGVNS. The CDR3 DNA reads TGTGCCAGCAGGCAGGCCAGCAATCAGCCCCAGCATTTT. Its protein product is CASRQASNQPQHF. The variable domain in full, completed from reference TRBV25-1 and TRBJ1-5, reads EADIYQTPRYLVIGTGKKITLECSQTMGHDKMYWYQQDPGMELHLIHYSYGVNSTEKGDLSSESTVSRIRTEHFPLTLESARPSHTSQYLCASRQASNQPQHFGDGTRLSIL.

The CDR3 region is CASSPRTGGYEQYF. The CDR3 DNA reads TGTGCCAGCAGCCCCCGGACAGGGGGCTACGAGCAGTACTTC. The chain joins TRBV7-6 to TRBJ2-7; 10 positions match TRBD1. This CDR3 has 14 amino acids. V dropped 5 bases and J dropped 3; count of bases not matched to a gene: 4. Germline CDR1 is SGHVS and CDR2 is FNYEAQ.

The CDR3 DNA reads TGTGCCAGCAGGGGACTACAGGAGAACACTGAAGCTTTCTTT. It specifies CASRGLQENTEAFF. The genes are TRBV7-9 and TRBJ1-1, with D perhaps matching TRBD1 (5 bases). V lost 6 bases and J lost 1, with 12 bases in between. Germline V lookup: CDR1 SEHNR, CDR2 FQNEAQ (reference sequence). This CDR3 has 14 amino acids. Full variable domain (missing parts from reference TRBV7-9 and TRBJ1-1): DTGVSQNPRHKITKRGQNVTFRCDPISEHNRLYWYRQTLGQGPEFLTYFQNEAQLEKSRLLSDRFSAERPKGSFSTLEIQRTEQGDSAMYLCASRGLQENTEAFFGQGTRLTVV.

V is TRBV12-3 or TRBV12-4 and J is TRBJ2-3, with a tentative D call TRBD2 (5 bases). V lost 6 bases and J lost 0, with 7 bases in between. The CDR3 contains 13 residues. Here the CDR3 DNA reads TGTGCCAGCAGGACTACTAGCACAGATACGCAGTATTTT. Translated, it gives CASRTTSTDTQYF.

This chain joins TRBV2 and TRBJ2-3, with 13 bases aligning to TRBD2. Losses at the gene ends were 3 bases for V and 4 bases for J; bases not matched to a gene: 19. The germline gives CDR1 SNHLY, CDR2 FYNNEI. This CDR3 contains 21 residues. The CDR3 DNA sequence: TGTGCCAGCAGTGATTTTTTTGGCGGGACTAGCGGGGTAGGGGGTCCAGATACGCAGTATTTT. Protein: CASSDFFGGTSGVGGPDTQYF.

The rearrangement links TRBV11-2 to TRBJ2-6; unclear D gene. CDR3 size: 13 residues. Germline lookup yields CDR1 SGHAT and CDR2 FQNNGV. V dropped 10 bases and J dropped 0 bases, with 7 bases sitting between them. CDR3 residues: CATSISGANVLTF. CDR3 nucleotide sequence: TGTGCCACCAGTATCTCTGGGGCCAACGTCCTGACTTTC.